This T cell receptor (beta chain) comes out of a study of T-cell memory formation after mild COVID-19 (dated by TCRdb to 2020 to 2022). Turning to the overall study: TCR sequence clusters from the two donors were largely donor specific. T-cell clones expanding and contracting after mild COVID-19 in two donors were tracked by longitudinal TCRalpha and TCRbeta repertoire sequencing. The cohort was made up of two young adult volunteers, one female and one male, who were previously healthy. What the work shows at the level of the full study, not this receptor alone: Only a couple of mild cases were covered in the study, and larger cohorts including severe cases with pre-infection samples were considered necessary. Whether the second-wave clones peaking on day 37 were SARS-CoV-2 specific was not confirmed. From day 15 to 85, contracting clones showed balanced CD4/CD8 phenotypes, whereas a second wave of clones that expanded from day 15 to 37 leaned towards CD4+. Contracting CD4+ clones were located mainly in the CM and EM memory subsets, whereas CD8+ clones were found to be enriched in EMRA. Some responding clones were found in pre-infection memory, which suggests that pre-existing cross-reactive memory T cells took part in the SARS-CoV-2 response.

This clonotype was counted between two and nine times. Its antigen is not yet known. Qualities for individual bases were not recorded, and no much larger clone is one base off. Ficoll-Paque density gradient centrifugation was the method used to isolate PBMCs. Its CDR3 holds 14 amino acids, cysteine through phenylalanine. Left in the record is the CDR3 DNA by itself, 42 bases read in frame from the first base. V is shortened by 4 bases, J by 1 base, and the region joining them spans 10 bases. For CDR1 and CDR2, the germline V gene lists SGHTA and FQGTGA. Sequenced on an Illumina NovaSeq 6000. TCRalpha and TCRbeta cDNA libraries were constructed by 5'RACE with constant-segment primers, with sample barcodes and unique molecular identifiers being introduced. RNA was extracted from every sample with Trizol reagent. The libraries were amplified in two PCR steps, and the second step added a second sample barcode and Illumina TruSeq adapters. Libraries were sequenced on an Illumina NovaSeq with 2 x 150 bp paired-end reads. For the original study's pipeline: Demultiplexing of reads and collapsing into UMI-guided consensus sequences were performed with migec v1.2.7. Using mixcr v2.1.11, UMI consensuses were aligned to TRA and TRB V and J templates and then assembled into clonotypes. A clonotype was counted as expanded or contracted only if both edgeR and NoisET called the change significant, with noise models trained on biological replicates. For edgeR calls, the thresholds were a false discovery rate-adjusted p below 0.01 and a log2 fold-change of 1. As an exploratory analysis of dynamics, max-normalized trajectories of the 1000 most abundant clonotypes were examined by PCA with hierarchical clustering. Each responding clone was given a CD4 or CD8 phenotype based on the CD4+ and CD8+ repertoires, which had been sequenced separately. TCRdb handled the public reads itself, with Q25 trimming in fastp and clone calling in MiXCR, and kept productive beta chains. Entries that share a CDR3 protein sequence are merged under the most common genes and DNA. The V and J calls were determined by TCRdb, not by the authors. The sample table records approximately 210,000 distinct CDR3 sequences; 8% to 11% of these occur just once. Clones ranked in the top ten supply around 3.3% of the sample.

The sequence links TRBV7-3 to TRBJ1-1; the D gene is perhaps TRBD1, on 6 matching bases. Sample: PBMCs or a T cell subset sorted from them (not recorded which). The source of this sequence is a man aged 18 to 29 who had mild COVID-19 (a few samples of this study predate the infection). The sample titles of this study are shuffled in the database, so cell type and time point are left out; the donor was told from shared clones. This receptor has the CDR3 CASSSGGGNTEAFF. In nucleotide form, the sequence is TGTGCCAGCAGCTCGGGAGGGGGGAACACTGAAGCTTTCTTT.